This T cell receptor (beta chain) was identified in a study of graft-versus-host responses after intestinal transplantation. Study context: Anti-thymocyte globulin induction was given to all recipients, followed by tacrolimus and steroids for roughly three years. Notes on the study in general: Allograft graft-versus-host to host-versus-graft clonal ratios ran high in patients with graft-donor T cell macrochimerism. Recipient marrow harbored GvH clones, some of which surfaced first in ileum or blood.

Method: immunoSEQ multiplex PCR; TCRdb's copy keeps in-frame clones and lacks some. Seen here are 20,000 to 25,000 clones, 82% observed once, and the top ten hold 0.93%. Note on this clone: The antigen remains unidentified.

This receptor was taken from a human donor who was the organ donor for an intestinal transplant. Specimen: unstimulated CD8+ T cells sorted from spleen or lymph node cells, collected before transplant.

CDR3 sequence: CASSYSSGDTQYF. CDR3 nucleotides: TGTGCCAGCAGTTACTCTTCAGGGGATACGCAGTATTTT. J is TRBJ2-3 and V is TRBV6-6; a weak D match, TRBD1 (5 bases). Germline CDR1 MNHNY, CDR2 SVGAGI (reference sequence). Between the trimmed V and J ends, which lost 0 bases and 6 bases, there was a span of 7 bases. This CDR3 comprises 13 residues.